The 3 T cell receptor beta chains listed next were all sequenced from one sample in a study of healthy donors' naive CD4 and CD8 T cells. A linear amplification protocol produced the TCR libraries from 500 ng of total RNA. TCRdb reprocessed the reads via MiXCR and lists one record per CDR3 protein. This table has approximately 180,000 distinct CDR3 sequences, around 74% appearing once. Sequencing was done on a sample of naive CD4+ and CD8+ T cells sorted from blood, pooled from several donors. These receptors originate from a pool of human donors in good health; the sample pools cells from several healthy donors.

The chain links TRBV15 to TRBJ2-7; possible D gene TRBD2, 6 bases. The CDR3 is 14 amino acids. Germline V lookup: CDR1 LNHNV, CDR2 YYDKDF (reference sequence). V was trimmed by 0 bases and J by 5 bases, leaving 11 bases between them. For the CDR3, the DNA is TGTGCCACCAGCAGAGAAGGAGGGATGGACGAGCAGTACTTC. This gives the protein CATSREGGMDEQYF. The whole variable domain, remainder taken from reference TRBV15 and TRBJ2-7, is DAMVIQNPRYQVTQFGKPVTLSCSQTLNHNVMYWYQQKSSQAPKLLFHYYDKDFNNEADTPDNFQSRRPNTSFCFLDIRSPGLGDTAMYLCATSREGGMDEQYFGPGTRLTVT.

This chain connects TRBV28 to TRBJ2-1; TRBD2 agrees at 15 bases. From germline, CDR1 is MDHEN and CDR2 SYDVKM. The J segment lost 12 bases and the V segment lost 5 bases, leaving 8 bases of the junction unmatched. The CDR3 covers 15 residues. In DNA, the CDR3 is TGTGCCAGCAGTCCACCGGGACTAGCGGGAGGCGGGCAGTTCTTC. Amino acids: CASSPPGLAGGGQFF.

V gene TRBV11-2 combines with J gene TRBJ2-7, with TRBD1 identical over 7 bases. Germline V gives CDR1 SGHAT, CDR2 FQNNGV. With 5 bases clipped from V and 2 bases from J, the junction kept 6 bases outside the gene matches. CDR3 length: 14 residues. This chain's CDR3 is CASSDRANTYEQYF. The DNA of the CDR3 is TGTGCCAGCAGCGACAGGGCCAATACCTACGAGCAGTACTTC. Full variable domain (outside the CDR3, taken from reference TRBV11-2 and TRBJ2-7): EAGVAQSPRYKIIEKRQSVAFWCNPISGHATLYWYQQILGQGPKLLIQFQNNGVVDDSQLPKDRFSAERLKGVDSTLKIQPAKLEDSAVYLCASSDRANTYEQYFGPGTRLTVT.